These 28 T cell receptor beta chains originate from one sample sequenced in a study of blood T cell repertoires in COVID-19. Measured with immunoSEQ multiplex PCR; TCRdb has only the in-frame clones, and not every one. Among approximately 89,000 clones, about 85% were seen once, and the ten largest hold about 11%. The material sequenced was peripheral blood. The origin of the receptors is a woman aged 65 to 85 with active or convalescent COVID-19.

This clone turned up a few times. The chain couples TRBV2 to TRBJ1-1; a weak D match, TRBD1 (5 bases). The CDR3 has 14 amino acids. V shed 9 bases and J shed 3 bases, with 17 bases lying between them. Per the germline V gene, CDR1 is SNHLY and CDR2 is FYNNEI. The CDR3, as DNA: TGTGCCAGTCGGGGGGACGGCCTATACACTGAAGCTTTCTTT. Protein: CASRGDGLYTEAFF.

Written as DNA, the CDR3 is TGTGCCACCAGTGACCCTACTAGTGAAGAGACCCAGTACTTC. This sequence encodes CATSDPTSEETQYF. The genes are TRBV24-1 and TRBJ2-5, with TRBD2 as a possible D gene (5 bases). CDR1 is KGHDR, CDR2 SFDVKD, per germline. CDR3 length: 14 amino acids. Trimming removed 4 bases from V and 3 bases from J, with 11 bases in between.

The rearrangement uses TRBV5-1 and TRBJ2-1; no firm D call. This CDR3 is 13 amino acids long. V was cut by 5 bases and J by 0 bases, with 6 bases left in between. Germline CDR1 and CDR2: SGHRS and YFSETQ. This CDR3 reads CASRPGSYNEQFF. CDR3 in DNA: TGCGCCAGCAGGCCCGGCTCCTACAATGAGCAGTTCTTC.

The chain links TRBV27 to TRBJ2-2, with 9 positions matching TRBD1. Germline CDR1 MNHEY, CDR2 SMNVEV (reference sequence). The CDR3 spans 15 residues. The V segment lost 6 bases and the J segment 5 bases; nucleotides outside the gene matches: 7. The DNA for the CDR3 is TGTGCCAGCAGCGACGGACAGGGGAGGACCGGGGAGCTGTTTTTT. Translation gives CASSDGQGRTGELFF.

The sample holds one count of this clone. The CDR3, as DNA: TGCGCCAGCAGCTTGAGCCTAAGGGGTCAGCCCCAGCATTTT. Translation gives CASSLSLRGQPQHF. This chain links TRBV5-1 with TRBJ1-5, with D possibly being TRBD1 (5 bases). V gave up 1 base and J gave up 6 bases, with 11 bases separating them. The length of the CDR3 is 14 residues. The germline V gene has CDR1 SGHRS and CDR2 YFSETQ.

The chain employs TRBV2 and TRBJ1-2; no firm D call. This CDR3 has 12 residues. The V gene's germline CDR1 is SNHLY and CDR2 FYNNEI. V shed 7 bases and J shed 9 bases, with 15 bases lying between them. The DNA for the CDR3 is TGTGCCAGCAAGGACGAGGGATTAAGCTACACCTTC. Translated, it gives CASKDEGLSYTF.

V usage is TRBV10-3 and J usage is TRBJ2-7; 7 positions match TRBD1. V was pared by 7 bases and J by 5 bases, with 5 bases of the junction left unmatched. Germline lookup yields CDR1 ENHRY and CDR2 SYGVKD. The CDR3 is 12 amino acids. The CDR3 region has the DNA TGTGCCATCACCAGGGGGACCCACGAGCAGTACTTC. Protein sequence: CAITRGTHEQYF.

This chain uses TRBV5-1 with TRBJ2-7; D is unclear. Germline lookup yields CDR1 SGHRS and CDR2 YFSETQ. Between the trimmed V and J ends, which lost 0 bases and 6 bases, there was a span of 10 bases. CDR3 length: 13 amino acids. The CDR3 region is CASSLGPLSEQYF. The CDR3 nucleotides read TGCGCCAGCAGCTTGGGGCCCTTGTCCGAGCAGTACTTC.

This rearrangement joins TRBV4-2 to TRBJ2-7; 10 nucleotides line up with TRBD1. Trimming removed 0 bases from V and 3 bases from J; junction bases left unmatched: 5. Looked up from germline, CDR1 is LGHNA and CDR2 is YNFKEQ. This CDR3 comprises 16 residues. For the CDR3, the DNA is TGTGCCAGCAGCCAAGACCCGGGACAGGGGCGCTACGAGCAGTACTTC. This sequence encodes CASSQDPGQGRYEQYF.

This clone occurred once. The chain recombines TRBV11-2 with TRBJ2-7; 10 bases are a match to TRBD1. The CDR3 covers 17 residues. Trimming at V came to 5 bases and at J to 3 bases, leaving 13 bases not matched to a gene. Germline CDR1 is SGHAT and CDR2 is FQNNGV. CDR3 region: CASSKRGKTGGGYEQYF. CDR3 in DNA: TGTGCCAGCAGCAAACGAGGGAAGACAGGGGGCGGCTACGAGCAGTACTTC.

The chain has TRBV5-1 and TRBJ1-2, with D perhaps TRBD1 (5 bases). This CDR3 is built from 13 residues. Trimming stripped 4 bases from V and 1 base from J, with 8 bases between. From germline, CDR1 is SGHRS and CDR2 YFSETQ. The CDR3 coding sequence is TGCGCCAGCAGCGACCAGGGTAACTATGGCTACACCTTC. It codes for CASSDQGNYGYTF. The variable domain in full, completed from reference TRBV5-1 and TRBJ1-2, reads KAGVTQTPRYLIKTRGQQVTLSCSPISGHRSVSWYQQTPGQGLQFLFEYFSETQRNKGNFPGRFSGRQFSNSRSEMNVSTLELGDSALYLCASSDQGNYGYTFGSGTRLTVV.

The chain carries TRBV27 and TRBJ1-6, with a tentative D call TRBD1 (5 bases). The CDR3 spans 15 residues. CDR1 is MNHEY and CDR2 is SMNVEV in the germline V gene (reference sequence). Between the trimmed V and J ends, which lost 2 bases and 4 bases, there was a span of 9 bases. The CDR3 spells CASSLDSDYNSPLHF. The DNA for the CDR3 is TGTGCCAGCAGTTTAGACAGCGATTATAATTCACCCCTCCACTTT.

The chain combines TRBV28 with TRBJ1-4, with 9 bases that match TRBD1. V lost 5 bases, J lost 7 bases, and 8 bases stayed unmatched. This CDR3 comprises 15 residues. Germline V CDR1 and CDR2: MDHEN, SYDVKM. The CDR3 nucleotides are TGTGCCAGCAGTCCCAACAGGGGGCGGGTTGAAAAACTGTTTTTT. Protein product: CASSPNRGRVEKLFF. The complete variable domain, with remaining parts taken from reference TRBV28 and TRBJ1-4, reads DVKVTQSSRYLVKRTGEKVFLECVQDMDHENMFWYRQDPGLGLRLIYFSYDVKMKEKGDIPEGYSVSREKKERFSLILESASTNQTSMYLCASSPNRGRVEKLFFGSGTQLSVL.

This chain uses TRBV7-2 with TRBJ1-1, with D possibly being TRBD1 (5 bases). The CDR3 is 15 residues long. V was clipped by 2 bases and J by 3 bases, with 13 bases between them. The germline V gene encodes CDR1 SGHTA and CDR2 FQGNSA. Here the CDR3 reads CASSLLGGAHTEAFF. For the CDR3, the DNA is TGTGCCAGCAGCTTATTAGGAGGGGCGCACACTGAAGCTTTCTTT.

The chain uses TRBV5-1 and TRBJ2-5; 11 nucleotides line up with TRBD2. V was clipped by 1 base and J by 5 bases; unmatched bases: 7. There are 16 residues in the CDR3. Germline V lookup: CDR1 SGHRS, CDR2 YFSETQ. CDR3 residues: CASSLTGTSGGETQYF. The CDR3 nucleotides are TGCGCCAGCAGCTTGACCGGGACTAGCGGAGGGGAGACCCAGTACTTC.

The chain couples TRBV7-2 to TRBJ1-2; a possible D gene is TRBD1 (5 bases). This CDR3 has 15 amino acids. V was clipped by 5 bases and J by 6 bases, with 19 bases between them. Germline CDR1 is SGHTA and CDR2 is FQGNSA. As DNA, the CDR3 is TGTGCCAGCAGCCTTCAATATACACAAGGGGATGGCTACACCTTC. As protein: CASSLQYTQGDGYTF.

The CDR3 region is CASSLGGGLQETQYF. Here the CDR3 DNA reads TGCGCCAGCAGCTTGGGAGGGGGCCTGCAAGAGACCCAGTACTTC. The chain has TRBV5-1 and TRBJ2-5; 7 nucleotides match TRBD1. This CDR3 has 15 residues. V trimming: 0 bases; J trimming: 2 bases; junction bases outside the gene matches: 4. Germline loops: CDR1 SGHRS, CDR2 YFSETQ.

This sequence joins TRBV6-2 or TRBV6-3 and TRBJ2-7; 7 nucleotides match TRBD2. The CDR3 runs 14 residues. J lost 2 bases, V lost 7 bases, and 8 bases had no gene match. The germline gives CDR1 MNHEY, CDR2 SVGEGT. The CDR3 is CASTPGGGAYEQYF. The DNA for the CDR3 is TGTGCCAGCACCCCTGGGGGGGGTGCCTACGAGCAGTACTTC.

This rearrangement joins TRBV14 to TRBJ1-3; D call uncertain. CDR3 length equals 16 residues. Between the trimmed V and J ends, which lost 0 bases and 0 bases, there was a span of 9 bases. Germline V CDR1 and CDR2: SGHDN, FVKESK. The CDR3 DNA sequence: TGTGCCAGCAGCCAAGATAACAGAGACTCTGGAAACACCATATATTTT. It translates to CASSQDNRDSGNTIYF.

The genes are TRBV5-1 and TRBJ1-3; D not certain. Germline V gene data show CDR1 as SGHRS and CDR2 as YFSETQ. CDR3 length: 15 residues. Trimming removed 4 bases at V and 2 bases at J, with 13 bases between. The CDR3 region is CASSQYGSAGNTIYF. CDR3 sequence (DNA): TGCGCCAGCAGCCAGTACGGGAGTGCTGGAAACACCATATATTTT.

This chain connects TRBV5-1 to TRBJ2-4; 7 bases are a match to TRBD1. From germline, CDR1 is SGHRS and CDR2 YFSETQ. V lost 4 bases to trimming and J lost 5 bases; unmatched junction nucleotides: 12. The CDR3 runs 16 residues. The DNA of the CDR3 is TGCGCCAGCAGCACCGAACCGGGACAGATCCAAAACATTCAGTACTTC. Translation: CASSTEPGQIQNIQYF.

The V gene is TRBV7-2, the J gene TRBJ1-4; possible D gene TRBD1, 6 bases. Germline V gene data show CDR1 as SGHTA and CDR2 as FQGNSA. This CDR3 has 18 residues. The ends were cut back, 5 bases at V and 0 bases at J, with 19 bases in the middle. The CDR3 loop reads CASSARLAGGPTNEKLFF. CDR3 in DNA: TGTGCCAGCAGCGCCCGACTAGCGGGGGGGCCAACTAATGAAAAACTGTTTTTT.

DNA for the CDR3: TGTGCCAGTAGTATCTCTATGGGACAGAGGGCTTCACCCCTCCACTTT. Protein: CASSISMGQRASPLHF. This chain connects TRBV19 to TRBJ1-6; TRBD1 aligns across 7 bases. Trimming removed 3 bases from V and 9 bases from J; junction bases left unmatched: 11. From germline, CDR1 is LNHDA and CDR2 SQIVND (reference sequence). CDR3 length: 16 amino acids.

The J gene is TRBJ2-5, the V gene TRBV5-1, with 8 bases lining up with TRBD2. The length of the CDR3 is 14 residues. Germline V gene lookup returns CDR1 SGHRS and CDR2 YFSETQ. Germline trimming cut 4 bases from V and 2 bases from J; bases unmatched to any gene: 4. The CDR3 reads CASSLAGTQETQYF. The CDR3, as DNA: TGCGCCAGCAGCCTAGCGGGTACTCAAGAGACCCAGTACTTC.

This chain links TRBV6-2 or TRBV6-3 with TRBJ2-7, with TRBD1 matching 7 bases. Germline loops: CDR1 MNHEY, CDR2 SVGEGT. This CDR3 is 14 amino acids long. V was clipped by 6 bases and J by 5 bases; unmatched bases: 10. CDR3 nucleotides: TGTGCCAGCAGCCTAAGTTACAGGGGTCACGAGCAGTACTTC. Its translation: CASSLSYRGHEQYF.

The chain combines TRBV5-4 with TRBJ2-3; D remains unclear. CDR1 SGHNT and CDR2 YYREEE come from the germline V gene (reference sequence). Trimming shortened V by 4 bases and J by 0 bases, and 6 bases separated the two germline ends. CDR3 length equals 13 residues. The CDR3 DNA sequence: TGTGCCAGCAGCATAACTAGCACAGATACGCAGTATTTT. Translating it yields CASSITSTDTQYF.

This chain uses TRBV13 with TRBJ2-3, with D possibly TRBD1 on 6 matching bases. Trimming left V 3 bases short and J 2 bases short, with 12 bases between. The CDR3 has 15 amino acids. Per germline, CDR1 PRHDT and CDR2 FYEKMQ (reference sequence). This CDR3 is CASSFGQNPTDTQYF. The CDR3 DNA reads TGTGCCAGCAGCTTCGGACAGAACCCCACAGATACGCAGTATTTT.

The chain combines TRBV2 with TRBJ2-1; D is unclear. This CDR3 has 14 residues. V shed 8 bases and J shed 10 bases, with 21 bases lying between them. Germline CDR1 is SNHLY and CDR2 is FYNNEI. The CDR3 DNA reads as TGTGCCAGCGGATTATCGGGTCGAAATCGCGAGCAGTTCTTC. Translating it yields CASGLSGRNREQFF.